Each of the 17 T cell receptor beta chains below was sequenced from the same sample in a study of human T cells and chemical hapten exposure. Described time point: patch test 1, 2 weeks after DPC sensitization. Treatment described: therapeutic diphenylcyclopropenone sensitization with weekly scalp DPC. TCRdb analysed the RACE reads with MiXCR anew, one entry per CDR3 protein. This table holds roughly 200,000 distinct CDR3 sequences, around 24% found once. The sample in question was whole blood, obtained in connection with sensitization to the hapten diphenylcyclopropenone (DPC). All receptors derive from a woman aged 50 to 65 with alopecia areata. Some clones in this sample may be carry-over from other donors' samples.

This sequence joins TRBV6-5 and TRBJ1-1, with 7 bases fitting TRBD1. The CDR3 loop spans 12 amino acids. Germline trimming cut 4 bases from V and 9 bases from J; bases unmatched to any gene: 5. Germline V gene lookup returns CDR1 MNHEY and CDR2 SVGAGI. CDR3: CASSSPRGKAFF. The CDR3 nucleotides read TGTGCCAGCAGTTCACCCAGGGGGAAAGCTTTCTTT.

This clonotype showed up many times. The chain combines TRBV27 with TRBJ2-2, with 7 bases that match TRBD2. The germline gives CDR1 MNHEY, CDR2 SMNVEV (reference sequence). The trim removed 3 bases at V and 9 bases at J, leaving 4 bases unmatched. This CDR3 spans 13 amino acids. The CDR3 DNA sequence: TGTGCCAGCAGTTTCTCGGGAGGCCGGGAGCTGTTTTTT. Translated: CASSFSGGRELFF.

CDR3 DNA: TGTGCCAGCAGCAGTTCCGTGAGTTCAGGTGGGGCCAACGTCCTGACTTTC. Translation: CASSSSVSSGGANVLTF. The rearrangement links TRBV27 to TRBJ2-6, with D hard to call. V lost 6 bases to trimming and J lost 3 bases, with 18 bases between them. The CDR3 contains 17 residues. Germline V lookup: CDR1 MNHEY, CDR2 SMNVEV (reference sequence).

The sample holds a few counts of this clonotype. V usage is TRBV20-1 and J usage is TRBJ2-1; 9 bases align to TRBD2. Germline V gene lookup returns CDR1 DFQATT and CDR2 SNEGSKA (reference sequence). V dropped 1 base and J dropped 8; count of bases not matched to a gene: 15. This CDR3 has 17 residues. In nucleotides, the CDR3 is TGCAGTGCTAGAGTGACCCTCGGGGCGGGAGGGCCCTATGAGCAGTTCTTC. As protein: CSARVTLGAGGPYEQFF.

In this sample, this clonotype turned up a few times. One junction end does not reproduce the germline sequence, and a read error may be involved. The J gene is TRBJ2-1, the V gene TRBV5-6; 7 bases line up with TRBD2. The germline V gene encodes CDR1 SGHDT and CDR2 YYEEEE. The CDR3 totals 15 residues. Here the CDR3 DNA reads TGTGTCAGCAGCCCATATGGGGGAGGGTGGAATGAGCAGTTCTTC. It codes for CVSSPYGGGWNEQFF.

The chain recombines TRBV20-1 with TRBJ2-5; D may correspond to TRBD1 or TRBD2 (5 bases each). This CDR3 comprises 13 residues. V was clipped by 6 bases and J by 5 bases, with 16 bases between them. Germline-derived CDR1 and CDR2 are DFQATT and SNEGSKA (reference sequence). Here the CDR3 reads CSAWGTPGETQYF. CDR3 in DNA: TGCAGTGCGTGGGGCACCCCGGGGGAGACCCAGTACTTC.

The chain carries TRBV9 and TRBJ2-7, with 10 nucleotides matching TRBD2. CDR3 length equals 20 residues. CDR1 and CDR2 (germline): SGDLS, YYNGEE. The junction had 15 bases not matched to a gene; V was cut back by 0 bases and J by 0 bases. The CDR3 loop reads CASSVVRVVASGGSSYEQYF. DNA for the CDR3: TGTGCCAGCAGCGTAGTTCGCGTAGTAGCTAGCGGGGGCAGCTCCTACGAGCAGTACTTC.

Details on this clonotype: The junction differs from germline at one of its ends, possibly a read error. The chain uses TRBV29-1 and TRBJ2-3; 9 positions agree with TRBD1. The length of the CDR3 is 14 residues. Germline V gives CDR1 SQVTM, CDR2 ANQGSEA. The CDR3, as DNA: TGCAGCGCTGAAAACAGGGGGCGGGCGGATACGCAGTATTTT. Its protein product is CSAENRGRADTQYF.

The chain has TRBV2 and TRBJ2-4; weak D call: TRBD1 (5 bases). The V gene lost 3 bases and the J gene lost 3 bases, with 15 bases spanning the gap. This CDR3 has 16 amino acids. The V gene's germline CDR1 is SNHLY and CDR2 FYNNEI. The CDR3 protein is CASSDWQGVDKNIQYF. The CDR3 coding sequence is TGTGCCAGCAGTGACTGGCAGGGTGTTGACAAAAACATTCAGTACTTC.

The V gene is TRBV10-3, the J gene TRBJ1-2; 9 nucleotides line up with TRBD1. The CDR3 is made up of 15 amino acids. Trimming at V came to 2 bases and at J to 2 bases, leaving 3 bases not matched to a gene. Per the germline V gene, CDR1 is ENHRY and CDR2 is SYGVKD. The CDR3 region is CAISETGGRNYGYTF. CDR3 nucleotide sequence: TGTGCCATCAGTGAGACAGGGGGCCGAAACTATGGCTACACCTTC.

V gene TRBV6-5 combines with J gene TRBJ2-1; 12 bases are shared with TRBD2. V was pared by 5 bases and J by 10 bases, with 12 bases of the junction left unmatched. This CDR3 is 16 amino acids long. Germline V gene lookup returns CDR1 MNHEY and CDR2 SVGAGI. CDR3 sequence reads: CASSPIGLAGTREQFF. CDR3 sequence (DNA): TGTGCCAGCAGTCCCATCGGACTAGCGGGAACGCGGGAGCAGTTCTTC.

This clonotype occurred a few times. The chain has TRBV5-4 and TRBJ1-1; TRBD1 is a possible D gene (6 bases). The CDR3 runs to 14 residues. Germline CDR1 is SGHNT and CDR2 is YYREEE (reference sequence). Trimming removed 5 bases at V and 2 bases at J, with 13 bases between. The CDR3 region is CASSYRDINTEAFF. CDR3 in DNA: TGTGCCAGCAGTTACAGGGATATTAACACTGAAGCTTTCTTT.

This clonotype was seen only a few times. The V and J genes are TRBV29-1 and TRBJ1-1, with 8 bases aligning to TRBD1. Germline V gives CDR1 SQVTM, CDR2 ANQGSEA. CDR3 length: 13 amino acids. Unmatched junction bases numbered 6, after V lost 6 bases and J lost 3 bases. The CDR3 loop reads CSVKTGVDTEAFF. CDR3 bases: TGCAGCGTCAAGACAGGGGTGGACACTGAAGCTTTCTTT.

This clonotype turned up a few times. V gene TRBV5-1 combines with J gene TRBJ1-1; D perhaps matches TRBD1 (6 bases). The CDR3 runs to 13 residues. Germline V CDR1 and CDR2: SGHRS, YFSETQ. V was pared by 0 bases and J by 6 bases, with 9 bases between. CDR3 residues: CASSLGGLAEAFF. CDR3 in DNA: TGCGCCAGCAGCTTGGGGGGGCTCGCTGAAGCTTTCTTT.

The chain uses TRBV5-1 and TRBJ2-3, with D perhaps being TRBD1 or TRBD2 (5 bases each). The CDR3 contains 15 residues. Germline lookup yields CDR1 SGHRS and CDR2 YFSETQ. V dropped 3 bases and J dropped 0 bases, with 11 bases sitting between them. CDR3 residues: CASSSGRPSTDTQYF. CDR3 nucleotides: TGCGCCAGCAGCTCGGGACGGCCTAGCACAGATACGCAGTATTTT.

V and J are TRBV12-3 or TRBV12-4 and TRBJ1-4; D might be TRBD1 (5 bases). The CDR3 totals 16 residues. Trimming removed 5 bases at V and 6 bases at J, with 19 bases between. The CDR3 protein is CASSMPSGALHEKLFF. CDR3 coding DNA: TGTGCCAGCAGTATGCCTTCCGGGGCCTTACATGAAAAACTGTTTTTT.

This clonotype was seen a few times. V is TRBV10-3 and J is TRBJ2-7; 10 bases match TRBD2. CDR1 is ENHRY, CDR2 SYGVKD, per germline. The CDR3 length is 18 residues. V gave up 4 bases and J gave up 0 bases; unmatched junction bases: 12. This chain's CDR3 is CAISVGTSATGSSYEQYF. The DNA of the CDR3 is TGTGCCATCAGTGTTGGGACTAGCGCTACAGGAAGCTCCTACGAGCAGTACTTC.